This TCR beta chain was sequenced in a study of blood T cell repertoires in COVID-19. The CDR3 runs to 17 residues. Deletions cut 4 bases from V and 7 bases from J, with 23 bases between. CDR1 LGHDT and CDR2 YNNKEL come from the germline V gene (reference sequence). As originally analysed: Reference gene primer amplification gave estimated nucleated cell counts. TCRdb's copy holds only in-frame clones and misses some; the assay was immunoSEQ multiplex PCR. V, J and clone size reflect that table, while D and trimming were determined from the DNA. The repertoire consists of around 75,000 clones, with 88% occurring once and the leading ten covering roughly 1.5%.

V usage is TRBV3-1 (or the pseudogene TRBV3-2) and J usage is TRBJ1-3, with no clear D. The clonotype originates from a human donor in a cohort sampled during active COVID-19. The sample comprised peripheral blood. The CDR3, as DNA: TGTGCCAGCAGCCTACAGCGGGCCGCCCTAGAGCAGAACACCATATATTTT. This sequence encodes CASSLQRAALEQNTIYF.